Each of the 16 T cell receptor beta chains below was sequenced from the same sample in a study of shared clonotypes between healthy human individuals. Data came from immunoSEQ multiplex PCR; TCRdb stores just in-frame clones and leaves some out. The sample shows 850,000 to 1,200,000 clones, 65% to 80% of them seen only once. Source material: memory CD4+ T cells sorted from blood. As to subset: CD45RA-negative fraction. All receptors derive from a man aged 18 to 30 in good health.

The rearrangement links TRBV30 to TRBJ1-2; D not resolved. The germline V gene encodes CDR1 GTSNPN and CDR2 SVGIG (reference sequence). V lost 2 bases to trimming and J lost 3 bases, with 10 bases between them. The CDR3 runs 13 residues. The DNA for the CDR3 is TGTGCCTGGAGTAGCGGCTGGGACTATGGCTACACCTTC. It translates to CAWSSGWDYGYTF.

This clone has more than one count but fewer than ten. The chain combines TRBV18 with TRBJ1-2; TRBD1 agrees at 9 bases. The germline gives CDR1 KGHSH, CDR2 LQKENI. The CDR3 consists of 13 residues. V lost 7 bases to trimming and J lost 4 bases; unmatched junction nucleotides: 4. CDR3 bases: TGTGCCAGCTTACCGGGACAGGGCTATGGCTACACCTTC. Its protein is CASLPGQGYGYTF.

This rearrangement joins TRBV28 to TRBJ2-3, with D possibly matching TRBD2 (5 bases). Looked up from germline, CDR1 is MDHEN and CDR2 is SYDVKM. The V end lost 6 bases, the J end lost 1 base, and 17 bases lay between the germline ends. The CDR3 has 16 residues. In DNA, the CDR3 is TGTGCCAGCAGACGCGTCCGTGGTAGCGGCACAGATACGCAGTATTTT. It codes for CASRRVRGSGTDTQYF. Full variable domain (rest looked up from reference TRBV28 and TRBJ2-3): DVKVTQSSRYLVKRTGEKVFLECVQDMDHENMFWYRQDPGLGLRLIYFSYDVKMKEKGDIPEGYSVSREKKERFSLILESASTNQTSMYLCASRRVRGSGTDTQYFGPGTRLTVL.

CDR3 amino acids: CASSLGTRGYEQYF. CDR3 nucleotide sequence: TGTGCCAGCAGCTTAGGTACCAGGGGGTACGAGCAGTACTTC. The V gene is TRBV7-2, the J gene TRBJ2-7; 7 bases are shared with TRBD1. This CDR3 comprises 14 residues. J was trimmed by 4 bases and V by 1 base; bases with no gene match: 4. Germline V gene sequence: CDR1 SGHTA, CDR2 FQGNSA.

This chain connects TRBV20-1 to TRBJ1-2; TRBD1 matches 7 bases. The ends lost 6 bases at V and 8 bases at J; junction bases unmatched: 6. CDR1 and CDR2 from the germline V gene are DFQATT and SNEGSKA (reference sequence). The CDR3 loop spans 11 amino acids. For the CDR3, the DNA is TGCAGTGCCAAGGCAGGGGGAGGCTACACCTTC. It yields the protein CSAKAGGGYTF.

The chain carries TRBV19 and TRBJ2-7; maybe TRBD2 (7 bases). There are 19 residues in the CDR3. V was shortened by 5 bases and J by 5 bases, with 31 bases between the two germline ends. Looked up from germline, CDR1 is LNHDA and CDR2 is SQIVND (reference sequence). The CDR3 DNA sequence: TGTGCCAGTAGTGCCTCCGGGAGCGGGACATTTCGATCAGGGAACGAGCAGTACTTC. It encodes CASSASGSGTFRSGNEQYF.

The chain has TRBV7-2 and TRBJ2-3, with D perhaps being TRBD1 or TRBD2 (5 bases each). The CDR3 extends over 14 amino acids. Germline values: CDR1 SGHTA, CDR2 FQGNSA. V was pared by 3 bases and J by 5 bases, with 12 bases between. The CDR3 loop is CASSLGRAGDTQYF. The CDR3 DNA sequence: TGTGCCAGCAGCTTGGGACGGGCGGGAGATACGCAGTATTTT.

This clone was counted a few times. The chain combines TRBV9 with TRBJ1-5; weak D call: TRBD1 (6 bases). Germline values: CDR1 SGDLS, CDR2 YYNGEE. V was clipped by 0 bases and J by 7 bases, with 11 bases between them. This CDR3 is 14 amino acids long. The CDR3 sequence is CASSVGGAGQPQHF. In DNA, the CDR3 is TGTGCCAGCAGCGTAGGGGGGGCCGGGCAGCCCCAGCATTTT.

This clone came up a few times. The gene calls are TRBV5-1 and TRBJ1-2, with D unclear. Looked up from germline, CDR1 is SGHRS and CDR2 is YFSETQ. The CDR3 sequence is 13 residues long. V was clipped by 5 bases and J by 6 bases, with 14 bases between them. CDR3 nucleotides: TGCGCCAGCAGTATCGGTTCCTCCCATGGCTACACCTTC. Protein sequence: CASSIGSSHGYTF. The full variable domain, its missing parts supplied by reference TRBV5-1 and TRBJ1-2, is KAGVTQTPRYLIKTRGQQVTLSCSPISGHRSVSWYQQTPGQGLQFLFEYFSETQRNKGNFPGRFSGRQFSNSRSEMNVSTLELGDSALYLCASSIGSSHGYTFGSGTRLTVV.

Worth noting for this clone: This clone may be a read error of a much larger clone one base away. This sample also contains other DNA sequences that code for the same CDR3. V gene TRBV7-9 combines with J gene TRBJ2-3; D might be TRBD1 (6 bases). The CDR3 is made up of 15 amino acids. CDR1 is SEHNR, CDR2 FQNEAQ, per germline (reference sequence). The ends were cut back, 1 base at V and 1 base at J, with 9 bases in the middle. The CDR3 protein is CASSLEGGRTDTQYF. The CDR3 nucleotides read TGTGCCAGCAGCTTAGAAGGGGGTCGCACAGATACGCAGTATTTT.

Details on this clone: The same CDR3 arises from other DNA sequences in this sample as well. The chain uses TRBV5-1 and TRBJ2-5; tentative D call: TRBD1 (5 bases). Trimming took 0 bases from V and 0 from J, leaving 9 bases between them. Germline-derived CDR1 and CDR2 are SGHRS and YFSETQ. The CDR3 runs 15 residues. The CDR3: CASSLGQGYQETQYF. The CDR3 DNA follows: TGCGCCAGCAGCTTGGGCCAGGGCTACCAAGAGACCCAGTACTTC.

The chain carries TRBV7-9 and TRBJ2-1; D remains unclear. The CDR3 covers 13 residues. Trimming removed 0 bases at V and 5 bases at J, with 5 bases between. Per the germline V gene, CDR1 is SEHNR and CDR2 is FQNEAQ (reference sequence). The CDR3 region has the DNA TGTGCCAGCAGCTTAGCCAGGAACAATGAGCAGTTCTTC. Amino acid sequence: CASSLARNNEQFF.

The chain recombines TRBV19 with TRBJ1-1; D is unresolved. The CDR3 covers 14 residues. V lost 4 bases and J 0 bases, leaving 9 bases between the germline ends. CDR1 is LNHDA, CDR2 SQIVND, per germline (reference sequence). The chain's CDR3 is CASSRADMNTEAFF. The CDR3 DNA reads TGTGCCAGTAGTAGGGCAGACATGAACACTGAAGCTTTCTTT.

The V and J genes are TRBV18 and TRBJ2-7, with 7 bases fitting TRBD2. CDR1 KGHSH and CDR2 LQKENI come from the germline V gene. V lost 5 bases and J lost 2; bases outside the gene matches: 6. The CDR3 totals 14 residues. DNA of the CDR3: TGTGCCAGCTCATACGGAGCGGGGACCTACGAGCAGTACTTC. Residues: CASSYGAGTYEQYF.

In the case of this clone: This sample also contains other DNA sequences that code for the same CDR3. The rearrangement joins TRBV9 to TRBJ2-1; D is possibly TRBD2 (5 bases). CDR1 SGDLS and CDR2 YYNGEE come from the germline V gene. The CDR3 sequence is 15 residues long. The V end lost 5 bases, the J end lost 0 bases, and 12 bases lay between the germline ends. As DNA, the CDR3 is TGTGCCAGCAGTCCACTAGGAAGCTCCTACAATGAGCAGTTCTTC. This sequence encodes CASSPLGSSYNEQFF.

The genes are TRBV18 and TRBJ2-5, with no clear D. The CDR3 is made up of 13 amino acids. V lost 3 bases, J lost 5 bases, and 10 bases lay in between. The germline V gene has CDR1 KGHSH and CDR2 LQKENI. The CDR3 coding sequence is TGTGCCAGCTCACCCAACCACGGGGAGACCCAGTACTTC. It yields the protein CASSPNHGETQYF.